Presented here are 28 T cell receptor beta chains from one specimen sequenced in a study of cytotoxic CD8 clonotypes in ibrutinib-treated CLL. Method: immunoSEQ multiplex PCR; TCRdb's copy keeps in-frame clones and lacks some. The sample holds about 200,000 clones, around three quarters seen once. The sequencing here drew on PBMCs, taken after 24 months of ibrutinib treatment. The receptors were sampled from a human donor with chronic lymphocytic leukemia.

This clone occurred once. The CDR3 region is CASSYSDTEQYF. The DNA of the CDR3 is TGTGCCAGCAGTTACTCAGACACCGAGCAGTACTTC. The chain uses TRBV6-5 and TRBJ2-7; no firm D call. Per the germline V gene, CDR1 is MNHEY and CDR2 is SVGAGI. The CDR3 is 12 residues long. V gave up 0 bases and J gave up 6 bases, with 6 bases separating them.

The chain uses TRBV9 and TRBJ2-1; 12 bases agree with TRBD2. Germline assignment: CDR1 SGDLS and CDR2 YYNGEE. This CDR3 region has 15 residues. J gave up 3 bases and V 6 bases, and 4 bases lay outside the gene matches. The CDR3 here is CASNSGLAGYNEQFF. CDR3 in DNA: TGTGCCAGCAACTCGGGACTAGCGGGCTACAATGAGCAGTTCTTC. The variable domain in full, with the rest retrieved from reference TRBV9 and TRBJ2-1, is DSGVTQTPKHLITATGQRVTLRCSPRSGDLSVYWYQQSLDQGLQFLIQYYNGEERAKGNILERFSAQQFPDLHSELNLSSLELGDSALYFCASNSGLAGYNEQFFGPGTRLTVL.

This clone was observed a handful of times. The rearrangement uses TRBV7-2 and TRBJ2-7, with D perhaps matching TRBD2 (7 bases). From germline, CDR1 is SGHTA and CDR2 FQGNSA. V was clipped by 1 base and J by 2 bases, with 12 bases between them. The CDR3 is 15 residues long. The CDR3 is CASSLDLGGPYEQYF. The CDR3 DNA sequence: TGTGCCAGCAGCTTAGATCTCGGGGGGCCCTACGAGCAGTACTTC. The full variable domain, completed using reference TRBV7-2 and TRBJ2-7, is GAGVSQSPSNKVTEKGKDVELRCDPISGHTALYWYRQSLGQGLEFLIYFQGNSAPDKSGLPSDRFSAERTGGSVSTLTIQRTQQEDSAVYLCASSLDLGGPYEQYFGPGTRLTVT.

The chain combines TRBV20-1 with TRBJ2-7; the D gene is possibly TRBD2 (6 bases). V was trimmed by 7 bases and J by 2 bases, leaving 9 bases between them. CDR1 is DFQATT, CDR2 SNEGSKA, per germline (reference sequence). The CDR3 totals 11 residues. The CDR3 reads CSVADPYEQYF. As DNA, the CDR3 is TGCAGTGTAGCGGACCCCTACGAGCAGTACTTC.

This clone was counted between two and nine times. CDR3 in amino acids: CASSFSLAPAETQYF. Here the CDR3 DNA reads TGTGCCAGCAGTTTTAGCCTAGCACCCGCCGAGACCCAGTACTTC. The chain is built from TRBV27 and TRBJ2-5, with D maybe TRBD2 (5 bases). This CDR3 is built from 15 residues. The germline V and J ends were trimmed by 3 bases and 5 bases, with 16 bases remaining between them. The germline gives CDR1 MNHEY, CDR2 SMNVEV (reference sequence).

The sample holds one count of this clone. The gene calls are TRBV28 and TRBJ1-5; TRBD1 is a possible D gene (5 bases). Germline V gives CDR1 MDHEN, CDR2 SYDVKM. Deletions cut 4 bases from V and 3 bases from J, with 16 bases between. CDR3 length equals 16 residues. CDR3 in amino acids: CASSSPSDKNNQPQHF. The CDR3 DNA follows: TGTGCCAGCAGTTCACCCTCGGACAAAAACAATCAGCCCCAGCATTTT. Combining the CDR3 with reference TRBV28 and TRBJ1-5 gives the whole variable domain DVKVTQSSRYLVKRTGEKVFLECVQDMDHENMFWYRQDPGLGLRLIYFSYDVKMKEKGDIPEGYSVSREKKERFSLILESASTNQTSMYLCASSSPSDKNNQPQHFGDGTRLSIL.

This clone was detected only a few times. V is TRBV6-4 and J is TRBJ1-1; 8 bases fit TRBD1. CDR3 length: 13 residues. V lost 6 bases to trimming and J lost 5 bases; unmatched junction nucleotides: 5. CDR1 and CDR2 from the germline V gene are MRHNA and SNTAGT. CDR3 sequence: CASSPGQGTEAFF. CDR3 nucleotide sequence: TGTGCCAGCAGCCCTGGACAGGGAACTGAAGCTTTCTTT.

V usage is TRBV29-1 and J usage is TRBJ2-1; TRBD2 is a possible D gene (5 bases). This CDR3 has 13 residues. With 4 bases removed from V and 0 bases from J, the gap between germline ends came to 7 bases. The germline V gene has CDR1 SQVTM and CDR2 ANQGSEA. The CDR3 reads CSVGESSYNEQFF. The CDR3 bases are TGCAGCGTTGGGGAGTCCTCCTACAATGAGCAGTTCTTC.

The chain employs TRBV4-1 and TRBJ2-7; TRBD2 agrees at 10 bases. CDR3 length: 16 residues. Germline V CDR1 and CDR2: MGHRA, YSYEKL. Trimming took 3 bases from V and 0 from J; bases not matched to a gene: 5. The DNA for the CDR3 is TGCGCCAGCAGCCAGGCGACTAGCGGGCCCTCCTACGAGCAGTACTTC. This codes for CASSQATSGPSYEQYF.

The chain joins TRBV6-1 to TRBJ2-4; D gene uncertain. This CDR3 is built from 13 residues. Germline V gene sequence: CDR1 MNHNS, CDR2 SASEGT. V lost 7 bases and J lost 4, with 11 bases in between. The CDR3 loop reads CASTLSGKNIQYF. The CDR3 DNA sequence: TGTGCCAGCACCCTCAGTGGTAAAAACATTCAGTACTTC.

This clone was observed a single time. The chain uses TRBV7-8 and TRBJ2-2; 12 bases are a match to TRBD2. Germline V gene lookup returns CDR1 SGHVS and CDR2 FQNEAQ. Trimming removed 4 bases from V and 1 base from J; junction bases left unmatched: 7. This CDR3 comprises 18 residues. The DNA of the CDR3 is TGTGCCAGCAGCTATCCTAGCGGGAGGGAGTTGAACACCGGGGAGCTGTTTTTT. Protein: CASSYPSGRELNTGELFF.

The chain recombines TRBV2 with TRBJ2-2, with 7 bases that match TRBD1. The germline V gene has CDR1 SNHLY and CDR2 FYNNEI. The CDR3 runs 16 residues. Trimming cost V 7 bases and J 2 bases; bases outside gene matches: 10. CDR3 region: CASTLNHRGNTGELFF. In DNA form, the CDR3 reads TGTGCCAGCACTTTAAATCACAGGGGAAACACCGGGGAGCTGTTTTTT. Full variable domain (outside the CDR3, taken from reference TRBV2 and TRBJ2-2): EPEVTQTPSHQVTQMGQEVILRCVPISNHLYFYWYRQILGQKVEFLVSFYNNEISEKSEIFDDQFSVERPDGSNFTLKIRSTKLEDSAMYFCASTLNHRGNTGELFFGEGSRLTVL.

This sequence joins TRBV5-6 and TRBJ2-2; TRBD2 matches at 15 bases. There are 19 residues in the CDR3. Trimming removed 3 bases from V and 6 bases from J; junction bases left unmatched: 12. Germline V lookup: CDR1 SGHDT, CDR2 YYEEEE. CDR3 residues: CASSSGLAGGPFSPGELFF. The CDR3, as DNA: TGTGCCAGCAGCTCCGGACTAGCGGGAGGGCCTTTTTCCCCCGGGGAGCTGTTTTTT. Filled out from reference TRBV5-6 and TRBJ2-2, the complete variable domain reads DAGVTQSPTHLIKTRGQQVTLRCSPKSGHDTVSWYQQALGQGPQFIFQYYEEEERQRGNFPDRFSGHQFPNYSSELNVNALLLGDSALYLCASSSGLAGGPFSPGELFFGEGSRLTVL.

This clone occurred a few times. The chain is built from TRBV12-5 and TRBJ2-2; D uncertain. There are 13 residues in the CDR3. V was pared by 7 bases and J by 1 base, with 7 bases between. Germline assignment: CDR1 LGHNT and CDR2 FRNRAP. CDR3 sequence reads: CASVAGNTGELFF. Written as DNA, the CDR3 is TGTGCTAGTGTGGCAGGGAACACCGGGGAGCTGTTTTTT.

This rearrangement joins TRBV5-1 to TRBJ1-2; 8 bases are a match to TRBD1. Germline assignment: CDR1 SGHRS and CDR2 YFSETQ. The CDR3 consists of 13 residues. The ends lost 2 bases at V and 5 bases at J; junction bases unmatched: 2. CDR3 sequence (DNA): TGCGCCAGCAGCTTACGACAGGGGTATGGCTACACCTTC. Translated: CASSLRQGYGYTF. Complete variable domain (other parts from reference TRBV5-1 and TRBJ1-2): KAGVTQTPRYLIKTRGQQVTLSCSPISGHRSVSWYQQTPGQGLQFLFEYFSETQRNKGNFPGRFSGRQFSNSRSEMNVSTLELGDSALYLCASSLRQGYGYTFGSGTRLTVV.

This chain links TRBV15 with TRBJ2-7; D is ambiguous. The CDR3 contains 13 residues. The germline gives CDR1 LNHNV, CDR2 YYDKDF (reference sequence). Trimming pared 0 bases from V and 7 bases from J, leaving 10 bases between. The chain's CDR3 is CATSRDRSREQYF. For the CDR3, the DNA is TGTGCCACCAGCAGAGATCGGAGTAGGGAGCAGTACTTC.

The CDR3 nucleotides are TGTGCCATCAGTGATCTTAGGAGTGCTGAGACCCAGTACTTC. Translating gives CAISDLRSAETQYF. This chain uses TRBV10-3 with TRBJ2-5; D is unresolved. V lost 3 bases and J 5 bases, leaving 13 bases between the germline ends. This CDR3 comprises 14 residues. CDR1 is ENHRY and CDR2 is SYGVKD in the germline V gene.

The CDR3 protein is CASSQASGNTIYF. CDR3 bases: TGTGCCAGCAGCCAGGCAAGCGGAAACACCATATATTTT. The V and J genes are TRBV7-2 and TRBJ1-3, with D hard to call. V lost 5 bases, J lost 4 bases, and 9 bases lay in between. Germline-derived CDR1 and CDR2 are SGHTA and FQGNSA. CDR3 length: 13 amino acids.

The V call is TRBV19, the J call TRBJ2-3; 9 bases map to TRBD2. J was trimmed by 4 bases and V by 4 bases; bases with no gene match: 3. The CDR3 is made up of 14 amino acids. Per germline, CDR1 LNHDA and CDR2 SQIVND (reference sequence). The CDR3 reads CASSTREGADTQYF. The CDR3 DNA sequence: TGTGCCAGTAGTACGCGGGAGGGGGCAGATACGCAGTATTTT.

This sequence joins TRBV30 and TRBJ1-4; no definite D call. Between the trimmed V and J ends, which lost 2 bases and 4 bases, there was a span of 8 bases. The V gene's germline CDR1 is GTSNPN and CDR2 SVGIG (reference sequence). This CDR3 is 13 amino acids long. CDR3 nucleotide sequence: TGTGCCTGGAGTATACAAATTAATGAAAAACTGTTTTTT. Its protein is CAWSIQINEKLFF. Using reference TRBV30 and TRBJ1-4 for the parts outside the CDR3, the full variable domain is SQTIHQWPATLVQPVGSPLSLECTVEGTSNPNLYWYRQAAGRGLQLLFYSVGIGQISSEVPQNLSASRPQDRQFILSSKKLLLSDSGFYLCAWSIQINEKLFFGSGTQLSVL.

A few counts support this clone. The chain couples TRBV6-1 to TRBJ2-2; 8 bases are a match to TRBD2. The CDR3 extends over 14 amino acids. V lost 6 bases and J lost 3; bases outside the gene matches: 3. The germline V gene has CDR1 MNHNS and CDR2 SASEGT. The CDR3 loop reads CASSGGRYTGELFF. CDR3 DNA: TGTGCCAGCAGCGGCGGGAGGTACACCGGGGAGCTGTTTTTT.

The chain links TRBV7-2 to TRBJ2-7; 11 bases agree with TRBD2. The CDR3 length is 17 residues. Germline CDR1 reads SGHTA; CDR2 reads FQGNSA. Unmatched junction bases numbered 9, after V lost 5 bases and J lost 0 bases. CDR3 sequence (DNA): TGTGCCAGCAGCAGAGGGACTAGCGGACTCTACTCCTACGAGCAGTACTTC. Protein: CASSRGTSGLYSYEQYF.

The CDR3 coding sequence is TGTGCCTGGACTGGCGGGAGGGCGGCAGATACGCAGTATTTT. It codes for CAWTGGRAADTQYF. The rearrangement links TRBV30 to TRBJ2-3, with 9 bases lining up with TRBD2. J was trimmed by 4 bases and V by 4 bases; bases with no gene match: 6. The CDR3 contains 14 residues. CDR1 is GTSNPN, CDR2 SVGIG, per germline (reference sequence).

The J gene is TRBJ2-2, the V gene TRBV5-1, with D tentatively TRBD2 (6 bases). This CDR3 is built from 16 residues. Germline V gene sequence: CDR1 SGHRS, CDR2 YFSETQ. Trimming pared 2 bases from V and 5 bases from J, leaving 16 bases between. DNA for the CDR3: TGCGCCAGCAGCTTTGGACTACAAATATTAACCGGGGAGCTGTTTTTT. This codes for CASSFGLQILTGELFF.

V usage is TRBV15 and J usage is TRBJ2-7; 14 bases fit TRBD2. Germline loops: CDR1 LNHNV, CDR2 YYDKDF (reference sequence). The CDR3 totals 15 residues. Trimming took 5 bases from V and 9 from J; bases not matched to a gene: 9. CDR3 loop: CATSGRLAGGPAQYF. In nucleotides, the CDR3 is TGTGCCACCAGCGGTCGACTAGCGGGAGGGCCGGCGCAGTACTTC.

The chain is built from TRBV4-2 and TRBJ1-2; D not certain. From germline, CDR1 is LGHNA and CDR2 YNFKEQ. CDR3 length: 14 residues. V dropped 3 bases and J dropped 6 bases, with 14 bases sitting between them. CDR3 in amino acids: CASSQEGGRNGYTF. The CDR3 DNA reads TGTGCCAGCAGCCAGGAGGGTGGGAGGAATGGCTACACCTTC.

This clone was seen more than once but under ten times. This chain links TRBV7-2 with TRBJ1-2; D uncertain. CDR1 and CDR2 (germline): SGHTA, FQGNSA. Trimming took off 4 bases at V and 0 bases at J, with 9 bases between the two ends. The CDR3 length is 14 residues. This CDR3 is CASSSSTANYGYTF. As DNA, the CDR3 is TGTGCCAGCAGCTCGTCAACGGCTAACTATGGCTACACCTTC. Drawing the rest from reference TRBV7-2 and TRBJ1-2, the complete variable domain is GAGVSQSPSNKVTEKGKDVELRCDPISGHTALYWYRQSLGQGLEFLIYFQGNSAPDKSGLPSDRFSAERTGGSVSTLTIQRTQQEDSAVYLCASSSSTANYGYTFGSGTRLTVV.

The chain joins TRBV13 to TRBJ2-1, with 13 bases aligning to TRBD2. This CDR3 spans 18 amino acids. Germline CDR1 PRHDT, CDR2 FYEKMQ (reference sequence). V shed 4 bases and J 5 bases; nucleotides not matched to a gene: 11. The CDR3 loop reads CASSSNPLAGGPDNEQFF. The DNA for the CDR3 is TGTGCCAGCAGCTCAAACCCACTAGCGGGAGGGCCTGACAATGAGCAGTTCTTC. Full variable domain (outside the CDR3, taken from reference TRBV13 and TRBJ2-1): AAGVIQSPRHLIKEKRETATLKCYPIPRHDTVYWYQQGPGQDPQFLISFYEKMQSDKGSIPDRFSAQQFSDYHSELNMSSLELGDSALYFCASSSNPLAGGPDNEQFFGPGTRLTVL.